The source of this T cell receptor (beta chain) is a study of PD-1 blockade in classical Hodgkin lymphoma. In the case of this clone: Its antigen is still unknown.

Points from the study as a whole: In CD4+ cells, TCR diversity went up significantly by C4D1, but in CD8+ cells it did not. Patients with a complete response exhibited baseline diversity comparable to newly diagnosed patients. At baseline, newly diagnosed patients reportedly showed less TCR diversity than healthy donors.

The germline CDR1 and CDR2 sequences are SGHVS and FQNEAQ. There are 17 residues in the CDR3. With 5 bases clipped from V and 1 base from J, the junction kept 8 bases outside the gene matches. The data were produced by immunoSEQ multiplex PCR, yet TCRdb's version contains in-frame clones alone and is incomplete. The sample yields approximately 58,000 clones, 91% seen once. All patients experienced relapse after autologous stem cell transplantation, and brentuximab vedotin exposure was variable. The best responses consisted of complete response, partial response or progressive disease. The specimen was peripheral blood mononuclear cells (PBMCs), collected before the second cycle of nivolumab. This sequence joins TRBV7-8 and TRBJ2-2; TRBD2 aligns across 9 bases. The clonotype was recovered from a human donor with classical Hodgkin lymphoma. The CDR3 sequence: CASSINPSGMNTGELFF. CDR3 DNA sequence: TGTGCCAGCAGCATAAATCCTAGCGGGATGAACACCGGGGAGCTGTTTTTT. Combining the CDR3 with reference TRBV7-8 and TRBJ2-2 gives the whole variable domain GAGVSQSPRYKVAKRGQDVALRCDPISGHVSLFWYQQALGQGPEFLTYFQNEAQLDKSGLPSDRFFAERPEGSVSTLKIQRTQQEDSAVYLCASSINPSGMNTGELFFGEGSRLTVL.